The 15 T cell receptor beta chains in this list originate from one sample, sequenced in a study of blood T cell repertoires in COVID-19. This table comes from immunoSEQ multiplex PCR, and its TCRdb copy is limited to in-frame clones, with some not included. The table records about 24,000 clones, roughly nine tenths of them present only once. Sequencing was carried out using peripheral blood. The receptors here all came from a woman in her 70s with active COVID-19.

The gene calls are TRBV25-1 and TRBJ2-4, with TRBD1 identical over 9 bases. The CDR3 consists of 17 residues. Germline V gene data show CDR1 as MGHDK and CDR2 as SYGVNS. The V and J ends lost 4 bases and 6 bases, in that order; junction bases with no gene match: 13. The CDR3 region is CASSGRDRERVGNIQYF. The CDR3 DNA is TGTGCCAGCAGTGGCCGGGACAGGGAACGGGTGGGAAACATTCAGTACTTC.

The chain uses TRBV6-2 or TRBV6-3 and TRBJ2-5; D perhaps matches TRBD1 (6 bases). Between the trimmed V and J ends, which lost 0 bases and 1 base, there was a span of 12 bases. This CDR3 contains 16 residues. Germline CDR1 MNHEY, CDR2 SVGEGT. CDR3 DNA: TGTGCCAGCAGTTACTCCCGATCGGACAGCCAAGAGACCCAGTACTTC. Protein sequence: CASSYSRSDSQETQYF.

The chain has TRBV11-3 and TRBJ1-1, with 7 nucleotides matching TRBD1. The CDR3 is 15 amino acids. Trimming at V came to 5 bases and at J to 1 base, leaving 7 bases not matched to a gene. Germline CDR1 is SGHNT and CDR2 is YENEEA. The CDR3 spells CASSPGTAENTEAFF. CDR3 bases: TGTGCCAGCAGCCCGGGGACAGCGGAGAACACTGAAGCTTTCTTT. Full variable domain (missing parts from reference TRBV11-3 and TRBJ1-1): EAGVVQSPRYKIIEKKQPVAFWCNPISGHNTLYWYLQNLGQGPELLIRYENEEAVDDSQLPKDRFSAERLKGVDSTLKIQPAELGDSAVYLCASSPGTAENTEAFFGQGTRLTVV.

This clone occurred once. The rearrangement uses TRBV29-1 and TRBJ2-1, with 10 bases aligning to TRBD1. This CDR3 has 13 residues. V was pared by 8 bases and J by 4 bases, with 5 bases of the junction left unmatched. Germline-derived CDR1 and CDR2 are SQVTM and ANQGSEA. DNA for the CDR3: TGCAGCCAGGGACAGGGGAATTACAATGAGCAGTTCTTC. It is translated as CSQGQGNYNEQFF.

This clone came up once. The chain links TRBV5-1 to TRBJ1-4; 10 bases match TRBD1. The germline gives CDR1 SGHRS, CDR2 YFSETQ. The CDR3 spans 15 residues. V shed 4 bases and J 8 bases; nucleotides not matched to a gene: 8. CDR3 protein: CASSTQTGGGEKLFF. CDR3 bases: TGCGCCAGCAGCACCCAGACAGGGGGCGGAGAAAAACTGTTTTTT. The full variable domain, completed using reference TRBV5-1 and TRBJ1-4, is KAGVTQTPRYLIKTRGQQVTLSCSPISGHRSVSWYQQTPGQGLQFLFEYFSETQRNKGNFPGRFSGRQFSNSRSEMNVSTLELGDSALYLCASSTQTGGGEKLFFGSGTQLSVL.

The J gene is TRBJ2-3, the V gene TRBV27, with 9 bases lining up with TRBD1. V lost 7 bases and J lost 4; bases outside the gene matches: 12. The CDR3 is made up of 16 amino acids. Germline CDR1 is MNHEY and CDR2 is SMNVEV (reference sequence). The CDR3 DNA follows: TGTGCCAGCAAACCGGGACAGGGTTCTAGGTCAGATACGCAGTATTTT. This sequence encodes CASKPGQGSRSDTQYF.

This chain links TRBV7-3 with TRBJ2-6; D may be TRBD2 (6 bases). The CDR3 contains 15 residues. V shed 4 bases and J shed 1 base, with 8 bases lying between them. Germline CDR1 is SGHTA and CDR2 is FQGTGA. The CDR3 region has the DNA TGTGCCAGCAGCTCCGGGGGATCTGGGGCCAACGTCCTGACTTTC. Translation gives CASSSGGSGANVLTF.

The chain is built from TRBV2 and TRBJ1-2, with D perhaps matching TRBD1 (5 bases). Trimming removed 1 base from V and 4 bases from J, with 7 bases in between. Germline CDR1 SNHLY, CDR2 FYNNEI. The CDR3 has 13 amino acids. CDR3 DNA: TGTGCCAGCAGTGAAGGCAGGGTCTATGGCTACACCTTC. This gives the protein CASSEGRVYGYTF.

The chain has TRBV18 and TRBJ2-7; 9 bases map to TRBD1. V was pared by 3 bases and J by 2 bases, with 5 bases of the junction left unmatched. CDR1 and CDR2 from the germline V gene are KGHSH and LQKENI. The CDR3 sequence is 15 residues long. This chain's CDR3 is CASSPQGQGPYEQYF. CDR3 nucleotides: TGTGCCAGCTCACCTCAGGGACAGGGACCCTACGAGCAGTACTTC.

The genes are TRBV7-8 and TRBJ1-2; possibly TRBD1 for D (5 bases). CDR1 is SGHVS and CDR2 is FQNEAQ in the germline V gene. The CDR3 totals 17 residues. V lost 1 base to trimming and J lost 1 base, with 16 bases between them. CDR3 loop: CASSLDPPAGYNYGYTF. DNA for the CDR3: TGTGCCAGCAGCTTAGATCCCCCGGCAGGGTATAACTATGGCTACACCTTC.

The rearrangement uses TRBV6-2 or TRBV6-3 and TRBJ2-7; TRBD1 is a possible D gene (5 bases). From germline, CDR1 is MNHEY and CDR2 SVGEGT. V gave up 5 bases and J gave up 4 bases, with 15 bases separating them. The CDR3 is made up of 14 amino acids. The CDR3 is CASSPSRAAYEQYF. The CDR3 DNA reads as TGTGCCAGCAGTCCCTCCAGGGCAGCATACGAGCAGTACTTC.

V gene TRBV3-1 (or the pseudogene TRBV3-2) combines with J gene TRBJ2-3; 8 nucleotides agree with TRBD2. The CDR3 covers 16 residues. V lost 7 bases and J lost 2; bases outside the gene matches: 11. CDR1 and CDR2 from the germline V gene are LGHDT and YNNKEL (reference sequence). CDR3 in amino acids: CASTSSVAGITDTQYF. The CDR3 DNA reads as TGTGCCAGCACCTCTTCGGTAGCGGGAATCACAGATACGCAGTATTTT.

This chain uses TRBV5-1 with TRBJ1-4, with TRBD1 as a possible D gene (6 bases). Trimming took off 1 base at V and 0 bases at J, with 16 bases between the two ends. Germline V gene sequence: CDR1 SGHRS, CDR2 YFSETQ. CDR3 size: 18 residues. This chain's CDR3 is CASSLTRGAGPTNEKLFF. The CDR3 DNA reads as TGCGCCAGCAGCTTGACCCGGGGGGCAGGGCCAACTAATGAAAAACTGTTTTTT.

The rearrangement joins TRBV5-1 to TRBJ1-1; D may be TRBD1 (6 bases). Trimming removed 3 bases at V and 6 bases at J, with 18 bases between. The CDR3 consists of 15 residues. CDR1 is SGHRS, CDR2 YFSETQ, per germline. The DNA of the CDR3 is TGCGCCAGCAGCTCAGGATCGTTACAGGGATCTGAAGCTTTCTTT. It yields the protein CASSSGSLQGSEAFF.

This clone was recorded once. CDR3 sequence reads: CASSRFRGPLQETQYF. The CDR3 DNA reads TGTGCCAGCAGCCGGTTTCGGGGTCCCCTCCAAGAGACCCAGTACTTC. The chain links TRBV14 to TRBJ2-5; D may be TRBD2 (5 bases). V was pared by 4 bases and J by 1 base, with 16 bases between. The CDR3 is 16 residues long. The germline V gene encodes CDR1 SGHDN and CDR2 FVKESK.